This T cell receptor (beta chain) stems from a study of T cell repertoires in cytomegalovirus infection. At the level of the study: Recently identified HLA-C-restricted CMV epitopes were among the peptides used. TCR beta signatures that were public indicated CMV infection and matching HLA type. Broader study findings: In two of eight donors, the top clonotype was HLA-C-restricted CMV-specific. Cumulative frequency of public TCR beta families picked out carriers of CMV plus the relevant HLA.

CDR1 SQVTM and CDR2 ANQGSEA come from the germline V gene. The ends were cut back, 1 base at V and 10 bases at J, with 11 bases in the middle. The CDR3 extends over 12 amino acids. This clonotype has just a few counts. The antigen is unknown. TCRdb called the reads again in MiXCR, with one record for every CDR3 protein. Of about 280,000 distinct CDR3 sequences listed, approximately 22% were seen once; the top ten hold roughly 20%. J is TRBJ2-1 and V is TRBV29-1; D is undetermined. This TCR was recovered from a human donor in good health (CMV status not recorded). Some clones in this sample may be carry-over from other donors' samples. Here the sequenced sample was cultured PBMCs, taken from culture after CMV antigen stimulation. The CDR3 loop reads CSVEAPIHEQFF. The CDR3 DNA is TGCAGCGTTGAAGCGCCAATCCACGAGCAGTTCTTC.